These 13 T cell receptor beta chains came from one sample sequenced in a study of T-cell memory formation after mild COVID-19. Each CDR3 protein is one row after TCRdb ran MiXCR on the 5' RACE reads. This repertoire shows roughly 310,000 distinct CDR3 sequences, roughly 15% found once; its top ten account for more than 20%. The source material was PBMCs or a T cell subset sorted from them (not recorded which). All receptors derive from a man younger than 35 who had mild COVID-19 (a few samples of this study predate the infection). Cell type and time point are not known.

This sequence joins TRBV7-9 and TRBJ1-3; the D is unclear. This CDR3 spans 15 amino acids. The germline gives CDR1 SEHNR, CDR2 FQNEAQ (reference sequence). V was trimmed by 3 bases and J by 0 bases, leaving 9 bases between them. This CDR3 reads CASSLRPSSGNTIYF. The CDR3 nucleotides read TGTGCCAGCAGCTTGAGGCCGAGCTCTGGAAACACCATATATTTT.

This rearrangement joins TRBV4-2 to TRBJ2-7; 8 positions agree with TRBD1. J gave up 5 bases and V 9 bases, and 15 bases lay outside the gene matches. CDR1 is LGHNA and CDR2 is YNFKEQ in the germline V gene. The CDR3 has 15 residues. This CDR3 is CASSYLDRALNEQYV. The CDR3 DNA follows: TGTGCCAGTAGCTACCTGGACAGGGCCCTCAACGAGCAGTACGTC.

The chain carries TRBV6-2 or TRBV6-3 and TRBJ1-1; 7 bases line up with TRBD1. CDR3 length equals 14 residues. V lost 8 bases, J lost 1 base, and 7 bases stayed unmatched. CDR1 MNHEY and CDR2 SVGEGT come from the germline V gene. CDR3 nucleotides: TGTGCCAGCGACCGAACAGGGGCGAACACTGAAGCTTTCTTT. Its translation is CASDRTGANTEAFF.

DNA for the CDR3: TGTGCCAGCAGTGACGACAGGGACTACGAGCAGTACTTC. It is translated as CASSDDRDYEQYF. The chain is built from TRBV2 and TRBJ2-7; TRBD1 aligns across 7 bases. The J segment lost 3 bases and the V segment lost 3 bases, leaving 2 bases of the junction unmatched. The length of the CDR3 is 13 residues. Germline-derived CDR1 and CDR2 are SNHLY and FYNNEI.

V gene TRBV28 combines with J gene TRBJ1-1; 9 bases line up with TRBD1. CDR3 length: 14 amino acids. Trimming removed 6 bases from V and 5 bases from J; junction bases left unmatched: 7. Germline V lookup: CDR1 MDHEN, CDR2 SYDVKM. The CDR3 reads CASSEQGAWTEAFF. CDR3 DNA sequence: TGTGCCAGCAGCGAACAGGGGGCTTGGACTGAAGCTTTCTTT.

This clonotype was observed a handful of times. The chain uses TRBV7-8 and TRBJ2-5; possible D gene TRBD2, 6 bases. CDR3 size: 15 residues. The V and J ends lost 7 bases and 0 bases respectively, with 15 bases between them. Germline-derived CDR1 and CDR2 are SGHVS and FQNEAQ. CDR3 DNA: TGTGCCAGCATAGGGCGGGGACCTTACCAAGAGACCCAGTACTTC. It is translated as CASIGRGPYQETQYF. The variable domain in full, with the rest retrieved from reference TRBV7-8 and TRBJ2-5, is GAGVSQSPRYKVAKRGQDVALRCDPISGHVSLFWYQQALGQGPEFLTYFQNEAQLDKSGLPSDRFFAERPEGSVSTLKIQRTQQEDSAVYLCASIGRGPYQETQYFGPGTRLLVL.

The CDR3 DNA reads TGTGCCAGCAGTGAAGCAGAGGGGCGTCAGCCCCAGCATTTT. Translated: CASSEAEGRQPQHF. The chain employs TRBV2 and TRBJ1-5; TRBD1 might be the D (5 bases). CDR1 is SNHLY, CDR2 FYNNEI, per germline. The CDR3 extends over 14 amino acids. V was shortened by 0 bases and J by 6 bases, with 9 bases between the two germline ends.

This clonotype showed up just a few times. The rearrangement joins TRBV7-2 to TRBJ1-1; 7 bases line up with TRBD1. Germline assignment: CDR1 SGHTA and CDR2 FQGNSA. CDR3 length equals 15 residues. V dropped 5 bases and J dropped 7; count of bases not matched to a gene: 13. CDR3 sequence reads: CASSTRTGTAVEAFF. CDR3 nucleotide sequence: TGTGCCAGCAGCACAAGGACAGGCACAGCGGTTGAAGCTTTCTTT.

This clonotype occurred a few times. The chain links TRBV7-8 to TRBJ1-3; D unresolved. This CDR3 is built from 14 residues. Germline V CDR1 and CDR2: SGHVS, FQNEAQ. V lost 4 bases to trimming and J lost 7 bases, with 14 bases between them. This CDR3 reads CASSSERTSNTIYF. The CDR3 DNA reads TGTGCCAGCAGCTCGGAGAGAACAAGTAACACCATATATTTT.

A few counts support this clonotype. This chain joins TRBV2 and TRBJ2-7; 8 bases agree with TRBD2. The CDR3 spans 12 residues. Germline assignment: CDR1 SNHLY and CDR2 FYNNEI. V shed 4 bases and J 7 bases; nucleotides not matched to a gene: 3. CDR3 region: CASSVTGGEQYF. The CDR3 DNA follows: TGTGCCAGCAGTGTGACGGGAGGGGAGCAGTACTTC.

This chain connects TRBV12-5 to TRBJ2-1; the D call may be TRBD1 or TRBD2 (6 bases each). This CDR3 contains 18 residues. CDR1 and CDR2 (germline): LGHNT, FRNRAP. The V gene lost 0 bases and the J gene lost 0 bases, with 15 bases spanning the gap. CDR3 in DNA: TGTGCTAGTGGTTTGGTACTATACGGGGGCCTCTCCTACAATGAGCAGTTCTTC. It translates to CASGLVLYGGLSYNEQFF.

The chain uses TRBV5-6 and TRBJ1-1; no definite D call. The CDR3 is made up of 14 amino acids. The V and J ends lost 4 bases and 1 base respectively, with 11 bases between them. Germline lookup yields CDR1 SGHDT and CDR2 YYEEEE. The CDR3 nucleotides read TGTGCCAGCAGCCCCGACTTATCGAACACTGAAGCTTTCTTT. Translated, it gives CASSPDLSNTEAFF.

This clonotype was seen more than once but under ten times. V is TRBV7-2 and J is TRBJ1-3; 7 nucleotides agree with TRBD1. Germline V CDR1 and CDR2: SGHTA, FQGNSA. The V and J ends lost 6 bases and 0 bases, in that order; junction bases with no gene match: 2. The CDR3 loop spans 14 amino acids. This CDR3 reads CASRTGFSGNTIYF. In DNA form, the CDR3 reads TGTGCCAGCAGGACAGGGTTCTCTGGAAACACCATATATTTT.